A single sample is the source of the 31 T cell receptor beta chains below, sequenced in a study of shared clonotypes between healthy human individuals. The protocol was immunoSEQ multiplex PCR, while the TCRdb copy is restricted to in-frame clones and leaves out a portion. Of about 610,000 clones listed, about 97% are singletons. Input material: naive CD4+ T cells sorted from blood. Subset of the sample: CD45RA+ positively selected. These receptors all come from a woman aged 25 to 39 in good health.

The rearrangement links TRBV4-1 to TRBJ2-7; 8 positions agree with TRBD2. The trim removed 0 bases at V and 3 bases at J, leaving 13 bases unmatched. This CDR3 spans 18 amino acids. Germline V gives CDR1 MGHRA, CDR2 YSYEKL. CDR3 DNA sequence: TGCGCCAGCAGCCAAGACCCGAACGACGGGACTAGAGGCTACGAGCAGTACTTC. Translated: CASSQDPNDGTRGYEQYF.

This clone was counted a single time. The rearrangement links TRBV6-5 to TRBJ1-1; D gene unclear. The CDR3 loop spans 12 amino acids. Trimming shortened V by 6 bases and J by 3 bases, and 8 bases separated the two germline ends. Germline CDR1 MNHEY, CDR2 SVGAGI. CDR3 loop: CASSRGHTEAFF. The CDR3 region has the DNA TGTGCCAGCAGCAGAGGTCACACTGAAGCTTTCTTT.

The chain uses TRBV5-1 and TRBJ2-7; 10 positions match TRBD2. Germline values: CDR1 SGHRS, CDR2 YFSETQ. This CDR3 contains 15 residues. V lost 4 bases, J lost 2 bases, and 6 bases stayed unmatched. The CDR3 region has the DNA TGCGCCAGCAGCGATCGGACTAGCGGACCCTACGAGCAGTACTTC. Encoded protein: CASSDRTSGPYEQYF.

This sequence joins TRBV27 and TRBJ2-7, with D possibly called TRBD1 or TRBD2 (5 bases each). Trimming stripped 5 bases from V and 7 bases from J, with 18 bases between. Germline CDR1 reads MNHEY; CDR2 reads SMNVEV (reference sequence). The CDR3 is 14 residues long. The chain's CDR3 is CASSLRDPGWEQYF. CDR3 nucleotides: TGTGCCAGCAGTCTCAGGGACCCCGGCTGGGAGCAGTACTTC.

The J gene is TRBJ2-1, the V gene TRBV11-3, with D perhaps matching TRBD2 (5 bases). Per the germline V gene, CDR1 is SGHNT and CDR2 is YENEEA. CDR3 length: 15 amino acids. V was trimmed by 1 base and J by 6 bases, leaving 13 bases between them. The DNA for the CDR3 is TGTGCCAGCAGCTTAGGTAACTATCGGGGCAATGAGCAGTTCTTC. It yields the protein CASSLGNYRGNEQFF.

The chain links TRBV19 to TRBJ2-2; tentatively, D is TRBD1 or TRBD2 (5 bases each). This CDR3 spans 14 amino acids. Germline loops: CDR1 LNHDA, CDR2 SQIVND (reference sequence). V lost 10 bases to trimming and J lost 6 bases, with 18 bases between them. CDR3 region: CATGPWTAAGELFF. In DNA form, the CDR3 reads TGTGCCACGGGGCCCTGGACGGCCGCCGGGGAGCTGTTTTTT.

The CDR3 nucleotides are TGTGCCAGCAGCCCCCGTCCGGGATGGTGGGAGAGCACCGGGGAGCTGTTTTTT. This sequence encodes CASSPRPGWWESTGELFF. The rearrangement links TRBV28 to TRBJ2-2, with D perhaps TRBD2 (5 bases). This CDR3 comprises 18 residues. In germline, CDR1 is MDHEN, CDR2 SYDVKM. V lost 6 bases and J 4 bases, leaving 24 bases between the germline ends.

The chain couples TRBV2 to TRBJ2-7; tentative D call: TRBD2 (6 bases). V was pared by 8 bases and J by 1 base, with 9 bases between. CDR1 is SNHLY, CDR2 FYNNEI, per germline. The CDR3 runs 12 residues. The DNA for the CDR3 is TGTGCCAGCCGGAGGGGTTCCTACGAGCAGTACTTC. Protein sequence: CASRRGSYEQYF. Filled out from reference TRBV2 and TRBJ2-7, the complete variable domain reads EPEVTQTPSHQVTQMGQEVILRCVPISNHLYFYWYRQILGQKVEFLVSFYNNEISEKSEIFDDQFSVERPDGSNFTLKIRSTKLEDSAMYFCASRRGSYEQYFGPGTRLTVT.

This clone appeared a single time. This rearrangement joins TRBV2 to TRBJ2-2; perhaps TRBD2 as D (5 bases). This CDR3 region has 14 residues. Per germline, CDR1 SNHLY and CDR2 FYNNEI. DNA for the CDR3: TGTGCTTCAGCGGTGGCTACCAACACCGGGGAGCTGTTTTTT. Its translation is CASAVATNTGELFF.

The CDR3 DNA follows: TGTGCCAGCAGCTTAGTTGGGGTTGGCCGACAGGGGGCATCCGAGCAGTACTTC. This codes for CASSLVGVGRQGASEQYF. The chain couples TRBV11-2 to TRBJ2-7; TRBD1 agrees at 10 bases. The V and J ends lost 1 base and 6 bases, in that order; junction bases with no gene match: 15. CDR3 length equals 18 residues. Germline lookup yields CDR1 SGHAT and CDR2 FQNNGV.

The rearrangement joins TRBV28 to TRBJ2-3, with TRBD2 as a possible D gene (5 bases). This CDR3 is 13 amino acids long. Germline CDR1 is MDHEN and CDR2 is SYDVKM. With 6 bases removed from V and 8 bases from J, the gap between germline ends came to 15 bases. In nucleotides, the CDR3 is TGTGCCAGCAGCTGGGGAGAGCATAGTACGCAGTATTTT. Amino acids: CASSWGEHSTQYF.

The gene calls are TRBV28 and TRBJ1-4, with D possibly being TRBD1 (5 bases). Germline-derived CDR1 and CDR2 are MDHEN and SYDVKM. The length of the CDR3 is 15 residues. V was trimmed by 6 bases and J by 0 bases, leaving 11 bases between them. The CDR3 spells CASRPGTATNEKLFF. Here the CDR3 DNA reads TGTGCCAGCAGACCGGGGACTGCAACTAATGAAAAACTGTTTTTT.

The chain combines TRBV28 with TRBJ1-1; 9 bases map to TRBD1. The CDR3 is made up of 16 amino acids. Germline values: CDR1 MDHEN, CDR2 SYDVKM. The V gene end was trimmed by 6 bases and the J gene end by 0 bases; junction bases not matched to a gene: 8. CDR3: CASRTGGLTMNTEAFF. The CDR3 region has the DNA TGTGCCAGCAGAACAGGGGGCTTGACTATGAACACTGAAGCTTTCTTT.

This clone was counted once. The rearrangement links TRBV9 to TRBJ2-3; D not resolved. CDR1 is SGDLS and CDR2 is YYNGEE in the germline V gene. V was cut by 4 bases and J by 2 bases, with 11 bases left in between. This CDR3 contains 14 residues. Here the CDR3 DNA reads TGTGCCAGCAGCCACCGCAAGAACACAGATACGCAGTATTTT. It encodes CASSHRKNTDTQYF.

This chain uses TRBV28 with TRBJ2-3, with a possible D match to TRBD2 (6 bases). CDR3 length: 18 amino acids. V lost 7 bases and J lost 0, with 23 bases in between. Per the germline V gene, CDR1 is MDHEN and CDR2 is SYDVKM. The CDR3 region is CASNSLLAQLASTDTQYF. The CDR3 DNA is TGTGCCAGCAACTCACTTCTAGCGCAACTTGCTAGCACAGATACGCAGTATTTT. Based on the CDR3 plus reference TRBV28 and TRBJ2-3, the full variable domain is DVKVTQSSRYLVKRTGEKVFLECVQDMDHENMFWYRQDPGLGLRLIYFSYDVKMKEKGDIPEGYSVSREKKERFSLILESASTNQTSMYLCASNSLLAQLASTDTQYFGPGTRLTVL.

The V and J genes are TRBV7-8 and TRBJ2-3, with 9 bases fitting TRBD2. J was trimmed by 4 bases and V by 3 bases; bases with no gene match: 8. Germline CDR1 SGHVS, CDR2 FQNEAQ. There are 16 residues in the CDR3. DNA for the CDR3: TGTGCCAGCAGCTTCCACCTCCTAGCGGGACCAGATACGCAGTATTTT. As protein: CASSFHLLAGPDTQYF.

The V gene is TRBV11-2, the J gene TRBJ2-2; D remains ambiguous. V was clipped by 6 bases and J by 3 bases, with 11 bases between them. CDR3 length: 14 residues. The germline V gene encodes CDR1 SGHAT and CDR2 FQNNGV. The CDR3 DNA reads as TGTGCCAGCAGACCCAGAGAATACACCGGGGAGCTGTTTTTT. It is translated as CASRPREYTGELFF.

The rearrangement links TRBV2 to TRBJ2-3; the D is unclear. CDR1 SNHLY and CDR2 FYNNEI come from the germline V gene. The V gene lost 8 bases and the J gene lost 2 bases, with 8 bases spanning the gap. The CDR3 contains 12 residues. The CDR3 region has the DNA TGTGCCAGCGAGATTACCACAGATACGCAGTATTTT. This gives the protein CASEITTDTQYF.

The chain combines TRBV28 with TRBJ1-1, with D tentatively TRBD1 (6 bases). Trimming removed 4 bases at V and 3 bases at J, with 12 bases between. Germline CDR1 MDHEN, CDR2 SYDVKM. The CDR3 is 14 residues long. The CDR3: CASSSAGGHTEAFF. CDR3 DNA sequence: TGTGCCAGCAGTTCGGCGGGGGGGCACACTGAAGCTTTCTTT.

V is TRBV7-2 and J is TRBJ1-5, with a possible D match to TRBD1 (5 bases). Germline loops: CDR1 SGHTA, CDR2 FQGNSA. V was shortened by 1 base and J by 3 bases, with 7 bases between the two germline ends. The CDR3 consists of 14 residues. The CDR3 spells CASSLGQFNQPQHF. The CDR3 coding sequence is TGTGCCAGCAGCTTAGGACAGTTCAATCAGCCCCAGCATTTT.

The count of this clone is one. The chain recombines TRBV7-9 with TRBJ2-5, with D perhaps TRBD1 or TRBD2 (5 bases each). This CDR3 is built from 14 residues. Germline CDR1 and CDR2: SEHNR and FQNEAQ (reference sequence). Trimming shortened V by 5 bases and J by 7 bases, and 17 bases separated the two germline ends. CDR3 DNA: TGTGCCAGCAGCCCCCCCGGGGCCATGGGGACCCAGTACTTC. Its translation is CASSPPGAMGTQYF.

The chain's CDR3 is CSVRVAEAFF. The DNA of the CDR3 is TGCAGCGTCCGGGTGGCTGAAGCTTTCTTT. The genes are TRBV29-1 and TRBJ1-1; no reliable D call. Germline V gene sequence: CDR1 SQVTM, CDR2 ANQGSEA. The CDR3 is 10 amino acids. V lost 6 bases, J lost 6 bases, and 8 bases lay in between. Based on the CDR3 plus reference TRBV29-1 and TRBJ1-1, the full variable domain is SAVISQKPSRDICQRGTSLTIQCQVDSQVTMMFWYRQQPGQSLTLIATANQGSEATYESGFVIDKFPISRPNLTFSTLTVSNMSPEDSSIYLCSVRVAEAFFGQGTRLTVV.

The chain carries TRBV4-1 and TRBJ2-7; 14 bases fit TRBD2. With 3 bases clipped from V and 7 bases from J, the junction kept 5 bases outside the gene matches. Germline CDR1 and CDR2: MGHRA and YSYEKL. The CDR3 loop spans 15 amino acids. For the CDR3, the DNA is TGCGCCAGCAGCCAGGGACTAGCGGGAGTCGGAGAGCAGTACTTC. Its translation: CASSQGLAGVGEQYF.

The J gene is TRBJ2-3, the V gene TRBV6-1; D is uncertain. V lost 6 bases and J 2 bases, leaving 12 bases between the germline ends. The CDR3 runs 14 residues. Germline loops: CDR1 MNHNS, CDR2 SASEGT. This CDR3 reads CASSVTGSTDTQYF. The CDR3 nucleotides read TGTGCCAGCAGCGTTACCGGGTCCACAGATACGCAGTATTTT.

The rearrangement joins TRBV10-3 to TRBJ1-1, with 9 positions matching TRBD1. The V gene's germline CDR1 is ENHRY and CDR2 SYGVKD. The CDR3 contains 16 residues. V shed 4 bases, J shed 2 bases, and the junction held 8 bases outside the gene matches. The CDR3 DNA follows: TGTGCCATCAGTGCGAGGGGGACAGGGCCCAACACTGAAGCTTTCTTT. Translation gives CAISARGTGPNTEAFF.

The rearrangement uses TRBV19 and TRBJ2-5, with 8 bases matching TRBD1. The J call is uncertain, as TRBJ2-7 better fits the DNA end. The CDR3 runs to 15 residues. The V gene's germline CDR1 is LNHDA and CDR2 SQIVND (reference sequence). CDR3 sequence reads: CASSFQDRVGYEQYF. Here the CDR3 DNA reads TGTGCCAGTAGTTTCCAGGACAGGGTGGGCTACGAGCAGTACTTC.

The genes are TRBV2 and TRBJ1-2; 11 nucleotides align to TRBD1. This CDR3 spans 15 amino acids. Per the germline V gene, CDR1 is SNHLY and CDR2 is FYNNEI. Trimming took 2 bases from V and 7 from J; bases not matched to a gene: 6. The CDR3 nucleotides are TGTGCCAGCAGTGAAAGGACAGGGGGCGGCCTTGGCTACACCTTC. It yields the protein CASSERTGGGLGYTF.

V gene TRBV27 combines with J gene TRBJ2-5; D not resolved. CDR3 size: 12 residues. Germline V CDR1 and CDR2: MNHEY, SMNVEV (reference sequence). V lost 3 bases and J lost 5, with 7 bases in between. CDR3 region: CASSFFGETQYF. As DNA, the CDR3 is TGTGCCAGCAGTTTTTTTGGCGAGACCCAGTACTTC.

The V call is TRBV4-1, the J call TRBJ1-2, with TRBD1 as a possible D gene (5 bases). Germline CDR1 and CDR2: MGHRA and YSYEKL. Trimming shortened V by 3 bases and J by 4 bases, and 12 bases separated the two germline ends. The CDR3 is made up of 14 amino acids. CDR3 coding DNA: TGCGCCAGCAGCCAGGAACAGGAGATCTATGGCTACACCTTC. It translates to CASSQEQEIYGYTF.

V and J are TRBV7-8 and TRBJ2-1, with TRBD2 identical over 12 bases. With V trimmed by 5 bases and J by 6 bases, 8 bases remained unmatched. The CDR3 covers 16 residues. Looked up from germline, CDR1 is SGHVS and CDR2 is FQNEAQ. DNA of the CDR3: TGTGCCAGCAGCGTAAGACTAGCGGGAGATTCCAATGAGCAGTTCTTC. It is translated as CASSVRLAGDSNEQFF.

This clone was recorded once. The gene calls are TRBV28 and TRBJ2-1, with 9 bases fitting TRBD2. Germline loops: CDR1 MDHEN, CDR2 SYDVKM. J was trimmed by 8 bases and V by 5 bases; bases with no gene match: 13. The CDR3 is made up of 16 amino acids. CDR3 loop: CASSPPIGTSNYEQFF. The CDR3 DNA reads as TGTGCCAGCAGTCCCCCCATCGGGACTAGCAATTATGAGCAGTTCTTC. Full variable domain (rest looked up from reference TRBV28 and TRBJ2-1): DVKVTQSSRYLVKRTGEKVFLECVQDMDHENMFWYRQDPGLGLRLIYFSYDVKMKEKGDIPEGYSVSREKKERFSLILESASTNQTSMYLCASSPPIGTSNYEQFFGPGTRLTVL.